This paragraph reports one TCR beta chain. Libraries were prepared by immunoSEQ multiplex PCR; TCRdb keeps only in-frame clonotypes and omits some of them. The sample has about 54,000 clones; around 95% are singletons. These data come from a study of control samples from healthy donors and cancer patients. Germline-derived CDR1 and CDR2 are SGHDT and YYEEEE. Unmatched junction bases numbered 12, after V lost 4 bases and J lost 7 bases. CDR3 length equals 15 residues. The sequence was obtained from a woman aged 25 to 39 in good health. Material for sequencing was blood. J is TRBJ2-7 and V is TRBV5-6, with 9 bases lining up with TRBD1. CDR3 protein: CASSPHGQGLGEQYF. CDR3 DNA sequence: TGTGCCAGCAGCCCCCATGGACAGGGGTTGGGGGAGCAGTACTTC.